This entry lists 8 T cell receptor beta chains sequenced from one sample in a study of PD-1 blockade in classical Hodgkin lymphoma. The data were produced by immunoSEQ multiplex PCR, yet TCRdb's version contains in-frame clones alone and is incomplete. The sample consists of about 98,000 clones, just under 95% of them appearing once. Patients all relapsed after autologous stem cell transplantation, and there was variation in brentuximab vedotin exposure. Sequencing used peripheral blood mononuclear cells (PBMCs), obtained at baseline. These receptors all come from a human donor with classical Hodgkin lymphoma.

Regarding this clone: The junction differs from germline at one of its ends, possibly a read error. This chain's CDR3 is CANSHEVSGQTNTEAFF. CDR3 nucleotide sequence: TGTGCCAACAGCCACGAAGTTTCAGGACAGACTAACACTGAAGCTTTCTTT. The chain couples TRBV4-2 to TRBJ1-1, with a tentative D call TRBD1 (6 bases). The CDR3 is 17 amino acids. Germline V CDR1 and CDR2: LGHNA, YNFKEQ.

This rearrangement joins TRBV7-8 to TRBJ2-1, with 11 nucleotides matching TRBD2. V trimming: 5 bases; J trimming: 6 bases; junction bases outside the gene matches: 9. Germline CDR1 reads SGHVS; CDR2 reads FQNEAQ. The CDR3 sequence is 16 residues long. CDR3 region: CASSPRPGTSGNEQFF. DNA of the CDR3: TGTGCCAGCAGCCCCCGGCCCGGGACTAGCGGCAATGAGCAGTTCTTC.

This rearrangement joins TRBV29-1 to TRBJ2-1; TRBD2 matches at 11 bases. The CDR3 loop spans 14 amino acids. From germline, CDR1 is SQVTM and CDR2 ANQGSEA. Germline trimming cut 5 bases from V and 7 bases from J; bases unmatched to any gene: 7. The CDR3 nucleotides read TGCAGCGTTATGGGACTAGCGGAAGGGAATGAGCAGTTCTTC. Amino acid sequence: CSVMGLAEGNEQFF.

The chain combines TRBV6-1 with TRBJ2-1; 8 bases match TRBD2. Losses at the gene ends were 6 bases for V and 2 bases for J; bases not matched to a gene: 6. This CDR3 is 15 amino acids long. The germline V gene encodes CDR1 MNHNS and CDR2 SASEGT. In nucleotides, the CDR3 is TGTGCCAGCAGACGGGCGGGAGGAACCTACAATGAGCAGTTCTTC. Protein: CASRRAGGTYNEQFF.

The chain joins TRBV7-9 to TRBJ2-6; a possible D gene is TRBD2 (5 bases). In germline, CDR1 is SEHNR, CDR2 FQNEAQ (reference sequence). Trimming took off 1 base at V and 5 bases at J, with 9 bases between the two ends. This CDR3 is built from 15 residues. The CDR3 nucleotides read TGTGCCAGCAGCTTAGGGGAGACATGGGCCAACGTCCTGACTTTC. Its translation: CASSLGETWANVLTF.

This chain joins TRBV30 and TRBJ1-2; D is undetermined. Per the germline V gene, CDR1 is GTSNPN and CDR2 is SVGIG (reference sequence). V was clipped by 2 bases and J by 8 bases, with 6 bases between them. The CDR3 loop spans 10 amino acids. Here the CDR3 DNA reads TGTGCCTGGAGTAAAATAGGCTACACCTTC. It yields the protein CAWSKIGYTF.

This chain connects TRBV4-1 to TRBJ2-1; unclear D gene. Germline CDR1 MGHRA, CDR2 YSYEKL. Trimming took 3 bases from V and 10 from J, leaving 16 bases between them. The CDR3 is 14 amino acids. CDR3 coding DNA: TGCGCCAGCAGCCACAACCCGGCTATACAAGAGCAGTTCTTC. Translated: CASSHNPAIQEQFF.

The chain has TRBV4-1 and TRBJ2-1, with D possibly TRBD2 on 5 matching bases. Germline CDR1 MGHRA, CDR2 YSYEKL. The CDR3 is 15 amino acids. V lost 0 bases to trimming and J lost 4 bases, with 10 bases between them. CDR3 sequence: CASSQEGWEYNEQFF. The CDR3, as DNA: TGCGCCAGCAGCCAAGAAGGGTGGGAGTACAATGAGCAGTTCTTC.